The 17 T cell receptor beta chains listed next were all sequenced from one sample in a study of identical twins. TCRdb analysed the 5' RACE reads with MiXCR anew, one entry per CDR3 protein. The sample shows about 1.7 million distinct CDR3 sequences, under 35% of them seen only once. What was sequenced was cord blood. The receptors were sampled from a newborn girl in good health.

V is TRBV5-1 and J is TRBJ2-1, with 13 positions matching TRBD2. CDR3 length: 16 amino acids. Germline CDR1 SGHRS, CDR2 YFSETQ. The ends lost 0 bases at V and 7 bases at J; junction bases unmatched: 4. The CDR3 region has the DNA TGCGCCAGCAGCTTGGCCGGACTAGCGGGAGTGAATGAGCAGTTCTTC. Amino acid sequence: CASSLAGLAGVNEQFF.

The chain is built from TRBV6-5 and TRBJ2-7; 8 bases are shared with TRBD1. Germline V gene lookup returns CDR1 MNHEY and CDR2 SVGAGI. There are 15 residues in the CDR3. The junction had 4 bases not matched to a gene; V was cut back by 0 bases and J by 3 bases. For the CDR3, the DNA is TGTGCCAGCAGTTACTCGTACAGGGGGATCTACGAGCAGTACTTC. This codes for CASSYSYRGIYEQYF.

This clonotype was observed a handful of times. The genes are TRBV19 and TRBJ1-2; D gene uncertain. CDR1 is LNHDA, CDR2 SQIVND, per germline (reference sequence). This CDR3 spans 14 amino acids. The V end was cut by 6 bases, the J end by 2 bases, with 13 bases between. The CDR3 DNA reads TGTGCCAGTAGCCGCAAGGGTCCGAACTATGGCTACACCTTC. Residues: CASSRKGPNYGYTF.

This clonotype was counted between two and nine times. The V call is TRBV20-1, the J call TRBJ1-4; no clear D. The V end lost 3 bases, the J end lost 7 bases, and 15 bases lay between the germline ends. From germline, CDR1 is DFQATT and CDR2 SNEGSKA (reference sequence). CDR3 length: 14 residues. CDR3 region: CSARDRARGEKLFF. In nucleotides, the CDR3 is TGCAGTGCTAGGGACCGAGCCCGGGGTGAAAAACTGTTTTTT.

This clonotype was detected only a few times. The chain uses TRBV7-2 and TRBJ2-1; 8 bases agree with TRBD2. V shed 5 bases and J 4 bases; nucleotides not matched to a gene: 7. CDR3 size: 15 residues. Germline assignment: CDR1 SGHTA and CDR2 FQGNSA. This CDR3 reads CASSPVAGKYNEQFF. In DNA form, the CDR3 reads TGTGCCAGCAGCCCAGTAGCGGGAAAGTACAATGAGCAGTTCTTC.

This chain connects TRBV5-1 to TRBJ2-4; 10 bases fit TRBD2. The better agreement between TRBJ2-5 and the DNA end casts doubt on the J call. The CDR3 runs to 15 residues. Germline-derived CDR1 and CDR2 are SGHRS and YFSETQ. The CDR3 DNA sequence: TGCGCCAGCAGCTTTAGCGGGAGGTCGTTGGAGACCCAGTACTTC. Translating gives CASSFSGRSLETQYF.

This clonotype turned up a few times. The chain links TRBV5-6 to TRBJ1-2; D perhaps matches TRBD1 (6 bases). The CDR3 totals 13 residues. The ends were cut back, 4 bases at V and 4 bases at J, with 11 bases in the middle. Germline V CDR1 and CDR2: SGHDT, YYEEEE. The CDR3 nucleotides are TGTGCCAGCAGCAGGGGGGACCCCTATGGCTACACCTTC. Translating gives CASSRGDPYGYTF. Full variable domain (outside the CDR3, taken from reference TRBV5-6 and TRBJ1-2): DAGVTQSPTHLIKTRGQQVTLRCSPKSGHDTVSWYQQALGQGPQFIFQYYEEEERQRGNFPDRFSGHQFPNYSSELNVNALLLGDSALYLCASSRGDPYGYTFGSGTRLTVV.

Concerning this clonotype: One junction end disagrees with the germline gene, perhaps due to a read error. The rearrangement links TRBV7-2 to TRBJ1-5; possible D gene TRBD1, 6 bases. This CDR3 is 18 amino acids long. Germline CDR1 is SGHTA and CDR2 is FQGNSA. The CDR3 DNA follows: TGTGCCAGCAGCTCAGAAACGGGACACCAACTTAGCAATCAGCACCAGCATTTT. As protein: CASSSETGHQLSNQHQHF. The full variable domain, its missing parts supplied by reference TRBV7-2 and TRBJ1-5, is GAGVSQSPSNKVTEKGKDVELRCDPISGHTALYWYRQSLGQGLEFLIYFQGNSAPDKSGLPSDRFSAERTGGSVSTLTIQRTQQEDSAVYLCASSSETGHQLSNQHQHFGDGTRLSIL.

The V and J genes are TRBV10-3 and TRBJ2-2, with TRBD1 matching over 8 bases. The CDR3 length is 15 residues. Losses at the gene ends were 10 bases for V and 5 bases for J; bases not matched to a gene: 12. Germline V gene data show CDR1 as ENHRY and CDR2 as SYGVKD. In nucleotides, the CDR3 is TGTGCCACCGAACAGGGGGGAACCCTGACCGGGGAGCTGTTTTTT. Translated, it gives CATEQGGTLTGELFF.

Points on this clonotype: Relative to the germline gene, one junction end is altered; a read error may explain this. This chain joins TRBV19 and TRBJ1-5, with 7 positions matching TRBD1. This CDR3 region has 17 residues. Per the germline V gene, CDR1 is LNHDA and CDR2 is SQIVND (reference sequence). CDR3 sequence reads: CACSIAPDRAMHQPQHF. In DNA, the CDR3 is TGTGCCTGTAGTATAGCCCCAGACAGGGCGATGCATCAGCCCCAGCATTTT. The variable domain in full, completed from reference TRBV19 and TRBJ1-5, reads DGGITQSPKYLFRKEGQNVTLSCEQNLNHDAMYWYRQDPGQGLRLIYYSQIVNDFQKGDIAEGYSVSREKKESFPLTVTSAQKNPTAFYLCACSIAPDRAMHQPQHFGDGTRLSIL.

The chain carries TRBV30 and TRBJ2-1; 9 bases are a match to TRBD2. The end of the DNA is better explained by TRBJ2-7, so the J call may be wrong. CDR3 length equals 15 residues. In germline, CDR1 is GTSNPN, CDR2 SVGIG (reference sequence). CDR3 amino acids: CAWIVGTSSYNEQYF. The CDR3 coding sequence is TGTGCCTGGATAGTCGGGACTAGCTCCTACAATGAGCAGTACTTC.

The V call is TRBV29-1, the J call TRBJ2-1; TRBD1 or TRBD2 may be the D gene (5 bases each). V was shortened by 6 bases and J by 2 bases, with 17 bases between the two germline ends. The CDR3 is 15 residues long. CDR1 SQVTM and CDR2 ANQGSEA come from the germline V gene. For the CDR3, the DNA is TGCAGCGTCCCCGGGGCAGGGTTGCCCTACAATGAGCAGTTCTTC. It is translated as CSVPGAGLPYNEQFF.

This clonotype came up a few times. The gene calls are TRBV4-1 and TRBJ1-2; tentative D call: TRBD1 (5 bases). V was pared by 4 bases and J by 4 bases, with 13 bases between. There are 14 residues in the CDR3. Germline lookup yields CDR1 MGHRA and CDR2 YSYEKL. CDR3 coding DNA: TGCGCCAGCAGCCCCTCGACAGCCTTCTATGGCTACACCTTC. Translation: CASSPSTAFYGYTF.

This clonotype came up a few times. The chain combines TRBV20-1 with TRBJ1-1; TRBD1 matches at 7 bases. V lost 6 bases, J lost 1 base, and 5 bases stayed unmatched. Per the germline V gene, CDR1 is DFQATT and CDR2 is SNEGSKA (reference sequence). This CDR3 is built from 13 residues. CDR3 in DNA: TGCAGTGCCAAACAGGGGCAGAACACTGAAGCTTTCTTT. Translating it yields CSAKQGQNTEAFF.

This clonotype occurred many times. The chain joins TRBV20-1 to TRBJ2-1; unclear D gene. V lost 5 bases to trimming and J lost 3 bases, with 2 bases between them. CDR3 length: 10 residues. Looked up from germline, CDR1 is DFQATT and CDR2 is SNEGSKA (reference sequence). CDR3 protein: CSAYYNEQFF. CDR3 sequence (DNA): TGCAGTGCTTACTACAATGAGCAGTTCTTC.

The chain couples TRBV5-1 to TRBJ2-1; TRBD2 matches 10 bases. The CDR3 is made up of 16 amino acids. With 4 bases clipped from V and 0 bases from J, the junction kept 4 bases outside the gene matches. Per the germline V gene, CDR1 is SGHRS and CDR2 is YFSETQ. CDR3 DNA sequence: TGCGCCAGCAGCACGGTAGCGGGAGGCTCCTACAATGAGCAGTTCTTC. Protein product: CASSTVAGGSYNEQFF. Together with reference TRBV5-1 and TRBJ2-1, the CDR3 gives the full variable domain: KAGVTQTPRYLIKTRGQQVTLSCSPISGHRSVSWYQQTPGQGLQFLFEYFSETQRNKGNFPGRFSGRQFSNSRSEMNVSTLELGDSALYLCASSTVAGGSYNEQFFGPGTRLTVL.

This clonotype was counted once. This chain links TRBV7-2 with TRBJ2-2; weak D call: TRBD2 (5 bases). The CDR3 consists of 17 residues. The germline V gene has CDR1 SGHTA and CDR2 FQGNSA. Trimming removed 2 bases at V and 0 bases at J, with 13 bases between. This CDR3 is CASSLYTLASNTGELFF. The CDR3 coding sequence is TGTGCCAGCAGCTTATATACGCTAGCTTCGAACACCGGGGAGCTGTTTTTT. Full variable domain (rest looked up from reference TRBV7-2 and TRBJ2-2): GAGVSQSPSNKVTEKGKDVELRCDPISGHTALYWYRQSLGQGLEFLIYFQGNSAPDKSGLPSDRFSAERTGGSVSTLTIQRTQQEDSAVYLCASSLYTLASNTGELFFGEGSRLTVL.